This is a list of T cell receptor beta chains from one sample in a study of blood T cell repertoires in COVID-19. Some clones are missing from TCRdb's copy, which holds only in-frame ones; the method was immunoSEQ multiplex PCR. Among approximately 52,000 clones listed, 90% were seen once. Input material: peripheral blood. These TCRs come from a human donor in a cohort sampled during active COVID-19. The CDR3 runs from the conserved cysteine through the conserved F or W. Fields, in order: J gene, V gene, clone size, D gene, CDR3 DNA, CDR3 protein. A D gene is named only where the DNA matches it firmly. Not all rows give a size; the values are once, few, many and, for expanded clones, a class.

TRBJ2-5	TRBV2	.	TRBD1	TGTGCCAGCAGTGGAACAGGGGGCCAAGAGACCCAGTACTTC	CASSGTGGQETQYF
TRBJ2-1	TRBV7-2	.	TRBD2	TGTGCCAGCAGCCGCGGGACTAGTATGGATGAGCAGTTCTTC	CASSRGTSMDEQFF
TRBJ1-1	TRBV10-3	.	.	TGTGCCATCAGTGAGCGGGACAAAAACACTGAAGCTTTCTTT	CAISERDKNTEAFF
TRBJ2-7	TRBV5-4	.	TRBD1	TGTGCCAGCAGGAGACAGGGCCTCTCCTACGAGCAGTACTTC	CASRRQGLSYEQYF
TRBJ2-7	TRBV10-2	.	TRBD2	TGCGCCAGCACCCCGATAGCGGGAGAGACCTACGAGCAGTACTTC	CASTPIAGETYEQYF
TRBJ2-1	TRBV7-3	.	TRBD2	TGTGCCAGCAGCCCGAGCGGGAGCCTGGATGAGCAGTTCTTC	CASSPSGSLDEQFF
TRBJ1-6	TRBV28	.	.	TGTGCCAGCAGTGCAACAGGGATTCGATATAATTCACCCCTCCACTTT	CASSATGIRYNSPLHF
TRBJ1-6	TRBV29-1	.	TRBD1	TGCAGCGTTACAGACAGGGCGAATTCACCCCTCCACTTT	CSVTDRANSPLHF
TRBJ2-1	TRBV10-3	.	TRBD2	TGTGCCACCCAATCGACTAGCGGGATAAGAGCAAATGAGCAGTTCTTC	CATQSTSGIRANEQFF
TRBJ2-1	TRBV28	.	.	TGTGCCAGCAACACACTCGGACTCTACAATGAGCAGTTCTTC	CASNTLGLYNEQFF
TRBJ2-7	TRBV5-1	.	.	TGCGCCAGCAGCTTGGAGACAATTGAAGCCTACGAGCAGTACTTC	CASSLETIEAYEQYF
TRBJ2-7	TRBV7-9	.	.	TGTGCCAGCAGCTTTTTCGCGGTTGGTGCGGGTCAGTACTTC	CASSFFAVGAGQYF
TRBJ2-2	TRBV7-7	.	TRBD2	TGTGCTAGCAGCCCTAGCGGGGTAGGGACCGGGGAGCTGTTTTTT	CASSPSGVGTGELFF
TRBJ2-5	TRBV7-6	.	TRBD2	TGTGCCAGCAGCCTAATGATTAGCGGGAGCGCCAGGACCCAGTACTTC	CASSLMISGSARTQYF
TRBJ2-1	TRBV27	few	.	TGTGCCAGCAGTACTATTAATGAGCAGTTCTTC	CASSTINEQFF
TRBJ2-1	TRBV2	.	TRBD2	TGTGCCAGAGGGTCTCTAGCGGGAGGCTACAATGAGCAGTTCTTC	CARGSLAGGYNEQFF
TRBJ2-2	TRBV19	.	.	TGTGCCAGTAGGGAGACTAGTTACACCGGGGAGCTGTTTTTT	CASRETSYTGELFF
TRBJ2-4	TRBV2	once	TRBD1	TGTGCCAGCACTGGGACAGGGGTGTCCAAAAACATTCAGTACTTC	CASTGTGVSKNIQYF
TRBJ2-5	TRBV2	.	.	TGTGCCAGCAGTGAACGACTAGGCTCGACCCAGTACTTC	CASSERLGSTQYF
TRBJ1-6	TRBV6-4	.	.	TGTGCCAGCAGTGAACTGGAGGGCTCACCCCTCCACTTT	CASSELEGSPLHF
TRBJ2-1	TRBV6-5	.	.	TGTGCCAGCAGCTCTTTTGCGGGTTCCTACAATGAGCAGTTCTTC	CASSSFAGSYNEQFF
TRBJ2-3	TRBV3-1/TRBV3-2	.	TRBD2	TGTGCCAGCAGCCTCGGGACTAGCGGAGAATTCACAGATACGCAGTATTTT	CASSLGTSGEFTDTQYF
TRBJ2-7	TRBV28	.	TRBD1	TGTGCCAGCAGGCCGGGACAGAAGACCTACGAGCAGTACTTC	CASRPGQKTYEQYF
TRBJ1-4	TRBV5-4	.	TRBD1	TGTGCCAGCAGCCGCGGGACAGGGGCTGGGACTAATGAAAAACTGTTTTTT	CASSRGTGAGTNEKLFF
TRBJ1-4	TRBV5-8	.	TRBD1	TGTGCCAGCAGCTTGTGGGGACAGCAAAATGAAAAACTGTTTTTT	CASSLWGQQNEKLFF
TRBJ2-1	TRBV11-2	few	TRBD2	TGTGCCAGCAGCACCGGGACTAGCGGGAGGGCGATATACAATGAGCAGTTCTTC	CASSTGTSGRAIYNEQFF
TRBJ1-1	TRBV2	.	TRBD1	TGTGCCAGCAGTGTCCCGACAGGGTTAGTTGGTGAAGCTTTCTTT	CASSVPTGLVGEAFF
TRBJ2-7	TRBV6-5	.	.	TGTGCCAGCAGGTCAGGGGTTTCCTACGAGCAGTACTTC	CASRSGVSYEQYF
TRBJ2-5	TRBV21-1	.	.	TGTGCCAGCAGCGAAGAGAGGGACAGGGCGGATCAACAAGAGACCCAGTACTTC	CASSEERDRADQQETQYF
TRBJ1-4	TRBV21-1	.	.	TGTGCCAGCAAGTCCCCTGCGAGACAGTCTGATGAAAAACTGTTTTTT	CASKSPARQSDEKLFF
TRBJ2-2	TRBV6-5	.	TRBD2	TGTGCCAGCAGCTTCGGACTAGCGTTCGGGGAGCTGTTTTTT	CASSFGLAFGELFF
TRBJ2-7	TRBV10-3	.	.	TGTGCCACCCAATCGGAGGGCCACGAGCAGTACTTC	CATQSEGHEQYF
TRBJ2-7	TRBV5-1	.	TRBD2	TGCGCCAGCAGCCTGGGGTATAGCGGGATCAACGAGCAGTACTTC	CASSLGYSGINEQYF
TRBJ2-3	TRBV10-3	.	.	TGTGCCATCAGCACAGGGGGAGGGGGAGATACGCAGTATTTT	CAISTGGGGDTQYF
TRBJ2-7	TRBV3-1/TRBV3-2	few	.	TGTGCCAGCAGCCAAGGGACACGGACCTACGAGCAGTACTTC	CASSQGTRTYEQYF
TRBJ2-2	TRBV5-6	.	TRBD1	TGTGCCAGCAGCTTGGCCCTACAGGGGTACACCGGGGAGCTGTTTTTT	CASSLALQGYTGELFF
TRBJ1-4	TRBV18	.	TRBD1	TGTGCCAGCTCACCAGGGACAGGGGGCCGCGAAAAACTGTTTTTT	CASSPGTGGREKLFF
TRBJ2-3	TRBV18	once	TRBD2	TGTGCCAGCTCACCTCTACCCCCTAGCGGGAAAAACACAGATACGCAGTATTTT	CASSPLPPSGKNTDTQYF